This T cell receptor beta chain was documented in a study of blood T cell repertoires in COVID-19. Study in general: Some COVID-19 samples were acute and others convalescent; all came from the United States, Italy and Spain.

CDR3 length: 14 residues. Trimming stripped 4 bases from V and 5 bases from J, with 12 bases between. The germline CDR1 and CDR2 sequences are LNHDA and SQIVND (reference sequence). This table comes from immunoSEQ multiplex PCR, and its TCRdb copy is limited to in-frame clones, with some not included. The sample includes roughly 300,000 clones, roughly 83% seen only once; the top ten take around 1.7%. The sequenced sample was peripheral blood. This clonotype originated in a woman in her forties or fifties with acute or convalescent COVID-19. The chain carries TRBV19 and TRBJ1-5; D is uncertain. CDR3 nucleotides: TGTGCCAGTAGTAAGCGGTCATTAGATCAGCCCCAGCATTTT. Its protein is CASSKRSLDQPQHF.